Below, 23 T cell receptor beta chains from the same sample are listed, as sequenced in a study of T cell repertoires in cytomegalovirus infection. Each CDR3 protein is one row after TCRdb ran MiXCR on the reads. The sample has some 220,000 distinct CDR3 sequences, around 35% seen once. The antigens for these receptors are not known. The sample was CD8+ T cells from cultured PBMCs, taken from culture after CMV antigen stimulation. The source is a human donor in good health (CMV status not recorded). Some clones in this sample may be carry-over from other donors' samples.

The chain combines TRBV7-3 with TRBJ2-1; TRBD2 matches at 9 bases. The CDR3 extends over 16 amino acids. Per the germline V gene, CDR1 is SGHTA and CDR2 is FQGTGA. V shed 4 bases, J shed 4 bases, and the junction held 8 bases outside the gene matches. In DNA, the CDR3 is TGTGCCAGCAGCTCCACCGGGACTAGCTCATACAATGAGCAGTTCTTC. The encoded protein is CASSSTGTSSYNEQFF.

This clonotype was observed a single time. This chain uses TRBV7-3 with TRBJ2-1; 10 bases line up with TRBD2. The V and J ends lost 5 bases and 2 bases, in that order; junction bases with no gene match: 3. Germline lookup yields CDR1 SGHTA and CDR2 FQGTGA. The CDR3 extends over 15 amino acids. For the CDR3, the DNA is TGTGCCAGCAGCCATACTAGCGGGACCTACAATGAGCAGTTCTTC. It specifies CASSHTSGTYNEQFF.

This chain links TRBV6-1 with TRBJ2-3; 11 positions agree with TRBD2. The germline gives CDR1 MNHNS, CDR2 SASEGT. After removal of 4 bases from V and 2 bases from J, the junction contained 2 bases not matched to a gene. The CDR3 consists of 15 residues. DNA of the CDR3: TGTGCCAGCAGTGCGGGACTAGCGGTCACAGATACGCAGTATTTT. Protein sequence: CASSAGLAVTDTQYF.

This clonotype was recorded once. The chain employs TRBV24-1 and TRBJ1-5; the D is unclear. V was cut by 3 bases and J by 5 bases, with 25 bases left in between. CDR1 KGHDR and CDR2 SFDVKD come from the germline V gene. The CDR3 extends over 19 amino acids. CDR3 DNA: TGTGCCACCAGTGATAGAACCCCGGCCACTCCCCGTTGGGATCAGCCCCAGCATTTT. Protein: CATSDRTPATPRWDQPQHF.

In its sample, this clonotype was seen a few times. This chain connects TRBV11-2 to TRBJ2-5; D is undetermined. CDR1 is SGHAT and CDR2 is FQNNGV in the germline V gene. With 1 base removed from V and 0 bases from J, the gap between germline ends came to 15 bases. This CDR3 contains 17 residues. The CDR3 loop is CASSLVVLARHQETQYF. CDR3 DNA sequence: TGTGCCAGCAGCTTAGTTGTTTTGGCCCGGCACCAAGAGACCCAGTACTTC.

Regarding this clonotype: Germline is not matched at one junction end, which may reflect a read error. V is TRBV6-5 and J is TRBJ1-4, with D perhaps TRBD1 (5 bases). Germline V lookup: CDR1 MNHEY, CDR2 SVGAGI. The CDR3 totals 15 residues. The CDR3 DNA reads as TGTTCCAGAAGTTACGGGGCAGTGGAGGGGGAAAAACTGTTTTTT. This codes for CSRSYGAVEGEKLFF.

This chain connects TRBV11-2 to TRBJ2-3, with D possibly matching TRBD1 (5 bases). This CDR3 region has 15 residues. Trimming removed 2 bases from V and 4 bases from J, with 13 bases in between. Germline V lookup: CDR1 SGHAT, CDR2 FQNNGV. The CDR3 is CASSLLEIGADTQYF. The DNA of the CDR3 is TGTGCCAGCAGCTTACTCGAGATAGGGGCAGATACGCAGTATTTT.

This clonotype was recorded many times. V and J are TRBV6-1 and TRBJ1-5, with D maybe TRBD1 (5 bases). Germline V gene sequence: CDR1 MNHNS, CDR2 SASEGT. This CDR3 has 17 residues. Trimming pared 5 bases from V and 6 bases from J, leaving 23 bases between. The CDR3 DNA sequence: TGTGCCAGCAGTTCAGGGTCTCCCCAGGGATTTAGTCAGCCCCAGCATTTT. The encoded protein is CASSSGSPQGFSQPQHF.

This clonotype was found a few times. The rearrangement joins TRBV7-6 to TRBJ2-1; 8 bases match TRBD2. This CDR3 comprises 15 residues. Germline V gene sequence: CDR1 SGHVS, CDR2 FNYEAQ. With 2 bases clipped from V and 9 bases from J, the junction kept 9 bases outside the gene matches. CDR3 amino acids: CASSLRAGDRPEQFF. The CDR3 bases are TGTGCCAGCAGCTTAAGAGCGGGAGACAGACCTGAGCAGTTCTTC.

CDR3 residues: CASSFPTGGRTDTQYF. DNA of the CDR3: TGTGCCAGCAGTTTTCCGACAGGGGGGCGGACAGATACGCAGTATTTT. The chain is built from TRBV27 and TRBJ2-3; TRBD1 aligns across 9 bases. With 3 bases clipped from V and 3 bases from J, the junction kept 7 bases outside the gene matches. The CDR3 sequence is 16 residues long. Germline V lookup: CDR1 MNHEY, CDR2 SMNVEV (reference sequence).

The V and J genes are TRBV12-3 or TRBV12-4 and TRBJ2-1; no definite D call. V shed 2 bases and J shed 7 bases, with 12 bases lying between them. The CDR3 is 14 amino acids. CDR3 region: CASSLISNSNEQFF. The DNA of the CDR3 is TGTGCCAGCAGTTTAATTAGCAACTCGAATGAGCAGTTCTTC.

V gene TRBV2 combines with J gene TRBJ2-7; D is uncertain. The CDR3 loop spans 12 amino acids. V gave up 7 bases and J gave up 5 bases, with 12 bases separating them. Germline V gene data show CDR1 as SNHLY and CDR2 as FYNNEI. CDR3 sequence reads: CASIGREDEQYF. DNA of the CDR3: TGTGCCAGCATCGGTAGGGAAGACGAGCAGTACTTC.

This chain connects TRBV4-1 to TRBJ1-2; D remains unclear. Germline V gene sequence: CDR1 MGHRA, CDR2 YSYEKL. The CDR3 contains 15 residues. V lost 4 bases and J lost 3, with 15 bases in between. In DNA, the CDR3 is TGCGCCAGCAGCCGAGACCCGGGAGAAGACTATGGCTACACCTTC. This translates into CASSRDPGEDYGYTF.

The V call is TRBV4-2, the J call TRBJ1-5; D ambiguous. The CDR3 totals 18 residues. CDR1 and CDR2 from the germline V gene are LGHNA and YNFKEQ. V was trimmed by 0 bases and J by 2 bases, leaving 17 bases between them. The CDR3 DNA is TGTGCCAGCAGCCAAGAGATTGGCGGCGTGGATGGCAATCAGCCCCAGCATTTT. Residues: CASSQEIGGVDGNQPQHF.

This clonotype was found a few times. The rearrangement links TRBV7-9 to TRBJ1-3; D ambiguous. This CDR3 spans 16 amino acids. Trimming took off 5 bases at V and 1 base at J, with 15 bases between the two ends. Germline-derived CDR1 and CDR2 are SEHNR and FQNEAQ (reference sequence). CDR3 protein: CASSPRISASGNTIYF. The CDR3 region has the DNA TGTGCCAGCAGCCCACGTATATCGGCGTCTGGAAACACCATATATTTT.

The chain recombines TRBV7-2 with TRBJ1-2, with TRBD1 as a possible D gene (6 bases). This CDR3 spans 15 amino acids. Germline loops: CDR1 SGHTA, CDR2 FQGNSA. V was trimmed by 2 bases and J by 3 bases, leaving 13 bases between them. Here the CDR3 DNA reads TGTGCCAGCAGCTTACTGTTGGGGGCAGACTATGGCTACACCTTC. Encoded protein: CASSLLLGADYGYTF.

The chain joins TRBV7-9 to TRBJ1-1; TRBD1 matches at 8 bases. Per the germline V gene, CDR1 is SEHNR and CDR2 is FQNEAQ (reference sequence). V shed 4 bases and J 2 bases; nucleotides not matched to a gene: 12. This CDR3 is 17 amino acids long. The CDR3 loop reads CASSSRTGHPTNTEAFF. In DNA form, the CDR3 reads TGTGCCAGCAGCTCACGGACAGGGCACCCCACCAACACTGAAGCTTTCTTT.

There are a few counts of this clonotype. J is TRBJ2-7 and V is TRBV7-9; perhaps TRBD1 as D (5 bases). V lost 1 base, J lost 7 bases, and 14 bases lay in between. This CDR3 comprises 14 residues. The germline CDR1 and CDR2 sequences are SEHNR and FQNEAQ (reference sequence). The chain's CDR3 is CASSLGSGPGEQYF. The CDR3 DNA reads TGTGCCAGCAGCTTAGGTTCAGGACCAGGGGAGCAGTACTTC. The entire variable domain, with the rest obtained from reference TRBV7-9 and TRBJ2-7, is as follows: DTGVSQNPRHKITKRGQNVTFRCDPISEHNRLYWYRQTLGQGPEFLTYFQNEAQLEKSRLLSDRFSAERPKGSFSTLEIQRTEQGDSAMYLCASSLGSGPGEQYFGPGTRLTVT.

The rearrangement links TRBV12-3 or TRBV12-4 to TRBJ1-5; the D gene is possibly TRBD1 (5 bases). The germline V and J ends were trimmed by 0 bases and 1 base, with 10 bases remaining between them. The CDR3 has 16 amino acids. The CDR3 here is CASSLARKGSNQPQHF. As DNA, the CDR3 is TGTGCCAGCAGTTTAGCGCGGAAGGGGAGCAATCAGCCCCAGCATTTT.

The genes are TRBV27 and TRBJ1-2; no definite D call. Germline CDR1 MNHEY, CDR2 SMNVEV (reference sequence). This CDR3 has 13 residues. The V and J ends lost 8 bases and 7 bases respectively, with 17 bases between them. DNA for the CDR3: TGTGCCAGCGACAAGGACTTTCGCTTTGGCTACACCTTC. It is translated as CASDKDFRFGYTF.

There are a few counts of this clonotype. The V call is TRBV6-5, the J call TRBJ1-6; 8 bases align to TRBD1. Germline V lookup: CDR1 MNHEY, CDR2 SVGAGI. The CDR3 sequence is 17 residues long. V lost 6 bases, J lost 7 bases, and 14 bases stayed unmatched. The CDR3 loop reads CASRRETGEELNSPLHF. As DNA, the CDR3 is TGTGCCAGCAGGAGAGAGACAGGGGAAGAGTTGAATTCACCCCTCCACTTT.

This clonotype was observed a handful of times. V gene TRBV11-2 combines with J gene TRBJ2-1; TRBD1 agrees at 7 bases. This CDR3 spans 15 amino acids. Germline V gene data show CDR1 as SGHAT and CDR2 as FQNNGV. V was pared by 2 bases and J by 4 bases, with 5 bases of the junction left unmatched. This CDR3 reads CASSLRGQAYNEQFF. The DNA for the CDR3 is TGTGCCAGCAGCTTAAGAGGACAGGCTTACAATGAGCAGTTCTTC.

This clonotype appeared a few times. V gene TRBV7-2 combines with J gene TRBJ2-5; 7 bases map to TRBD1. Germline V gene lookup returns CDR1 SGHTA and CDR2 FQGNSA. The ends lost 3 bases at V and 4 bases at J; junction bases unmatched: 5. CDR3 length equals 14 residues. CDR3 sequence: CASSFDRDGETQYF. The DNA of the CDR3 is TGTGCCAGCAGCTTCGACAGGGATGGAGAGACCCAGTACTTC.